One and the same sample provided the 26 T cell receptor beta chains below, sequenced in a study of blood T cell repertoires in COVID-19 (dated by TCRdb to 2018 to 2020). Library creation used the immunoSEQ multiplex PCR assay. Sourced from immuneACCESS, this table was stored by TCRdb with only in-frame sequences that have V and J called. A share of the clones is absent; for the studies checked, an unresolved V gene accounts for under half, and the remainder has no known explanation. The sample table shows fewer than 150,000 clones, and around 87% are seen once. The ten largest clonotypes hold less than 4.5% of the sample. Specimen: peripheral blood. The origin of the receptors is a woman aged 55-69 years with acute or convalescent COVID-19.

The chain is built from TRBV12-3 or TRBV12-4 and TRBJ1-2, with TRBD1 as a possible D gene (5 bases). The CDR3 covers 12 residues. The V end lost 5 bases, the J end lost 7 bases, and 11 bases lay between the germline ends. In DNA, the CDR3 is TGTGCCAGCAGTCCGCAGGGTTTTGGCTACACCTTC. It is translated as CASSPQGFGYTF.

This clone was seen once. This rearrangement joins TRBV19 to TRBJ2-2; 14 positions agree with TRBD2. V lost 6 bases to trimming and J lost 3 bases; unmatched junction nucleotides: 0. The CDR3 extends over 15 amino acids. CDR1 LNHDA and CDR2 SQIVND come from the germline V gene (reference sequence). The CDR3 DNA reads as TGTGCCAGTAGGGGACTAGCGGGAGACACCGGGGAGCTGTTTTTT. Protein: CASRGLAGDTGELFF.

The V gene is TRBV4-1, the J gene TRBJ1-6, with 8 bases identical to TRBD1. The CDR3 has 16 amino acids. CDR1 is MGHRA, CDR2 YSYEKL, per germline. With V trimmed by 0 bases and J by 9 bases, 7 bases remained unmatched. The CDR3 bases are TGCGCCAGCAGCCAAGATGGAGCAGGGGGCTTTTCACCCCTCCACTTT. Residues: CASSQDGAGGFSPLHF.

V and J are TRBV6-5 and TRBJ1-1; 7 bases line up with TRBD1. This CDR3 contains 13 residues. The J segment lost 5 bases and the V segment lost 10 bases, leaving 10 bases of the junction unmatched. Germline values: CDR1 MNHEY, CDR2 SVGAGI. The chain's CDR3 is CATTGVGETEAFF. DNA of the CDR3: TGTGCCACTACAGGGGTCGGAGAAACTGAAGCTTTCTTT.

The chain has TRBV5-1 and TRBJ2-5; possible D gene TRBD1, 5 bases. V shed 0 bases and J shed 0 bases, with 9 bases lying between them. The CDR3 has 15 amino acids. Germline V gene lookup returns CDR1 SGHRS and CDR2 YFSETQ. The CDR3 nucleotides read TGCGCCAGCAGCTTGGCTGGGGCTAACCAAGAGACCCAGTACTTC. It yields the protein CASSLAGANQETQYF.

The gene calls are TRBV9 and TRBJ2-2, with 11 bases identical to TRBD2. Germline V gene lookup returns CDR1 SGDLS and CDR2 YYNGEE. J gave up 3 bases and V 5 bases, and 0 bases lay outside the gene matches. The CDR3 spans 14 residues. This chain's CDR3 is CASRGLADTGELFF. CDR3 DNA sequence: TGTGCCAGCAGGGGACTAGCGGACACCGGGGAGCTGTTTTTT.

This clone appeared a few times. This chain links TRBV23-1 with TRBJ1-3; D gene uncertain. TRBV23-1 is filed as an ORF, its function uncertain. The CDR3 spans 15 residues. Trimming stripped 0 bases from V and 0 bases from J, with 6 bases between. DNA for the CDR3: TGCGCCAGCAGTCAATCTAGAAACTCTGGAAACACCATATATTTT. Its protein is CASSQSRNSGNTIYF.

This sequence joins TRBV11-2 and TRBJ2-7; 9 bases match TRBD1. Losses at the gene ends were 5 bases for V and 6 bases for J; bases not matched to a gene: 23. Germline-derived CDR1 and CDR2 are SGHAT and FQNNGV. CDR3 size: 19 residues. The CDR3 protein is CASSPLFSRGPGQGFEQYF. DNA for the CDR3: TGTGCCAGCAGCCCGCTCTTTAGTAGGGGGCCGGGACAGGGTTTCGAGCAGTACTTC.

This sequence joins TRBV29-1 and TRBJ1-1; D might be TRBD1 (6 bases). The CDR3 sequence is 14 residues long. Per the germline V gene, CDR1 is SQVTM and CDR2 is ANQGSEA. Trimming shortened V by 3 bases and J by 0 bases, and 11 bases separated the two germline ends. CDR3 loop: CSVDRGGMNTEAFF. CDR3 nucleotide sequence: TGCAGCGTTGATAGGGGGGGAATGAACACTGAAGCTTTCTTT.

The chain couples TRBV7-2 to TRBJ1-2; 7 bases fit TRBD1. Trimming cost V 4 bases and J 3 bases; bases outside gene matches: 5. Germline CDR1 and CDR2: SGHTA and FQGNSA. CDR3 length equals 14 residues. CDR3 sequence: CASSSRQGDYGYTF. CDR3 in DNA: TGTGCCAGCAGCTCGAGACAGGGAGACTATGGCTACACCTTC.

The rearrangement joins TRBV25-1 to TRBJ1-1; TRBD1 aligns across 7 bases. Germline CDR1 MGHDK, CDR2 SYGVNS. The CDR3 runs to 14 residues. V lost 2 bases, J lost 5 bases, and 5 bases stayed unmatched. CDR3 in DNA: TGTGCCAGCAGTGAAGCCACCAGGGGGACTGAAGCTTTCTTT. As protein: CASSEATRGTEAFF.

V is TRBV6-5 and J is TRBJ2-5, with 9 bases matching TRBD2. Germline values: CDR1 MNHEY, CDR2 SVGAGI. V lost 8 bases, J lost 2 bases, and 9 bases stayed unmatched. CDR3 length: 15 residues. The CDR3 region is CASQPLAGVQETQYF. The CDR3 nucleotides are TGTGCCAGCCAGCCCTTAGCGGGGGTACAAGAGACCCAGTACTTC.

The CDR3 protein is CASSRGQGNTGELFF. The DNA for the CDR3 is TGTGCCAGCAGCCGGGGACAGGGGAACACCGGGGAGCTGTTTTTT. The rearrangement links TRBV5-4 to TRBJ2-2; 9 bases are shared with TRBD1. The ends lost 4 bases at V and 1 base at J; junction bases unmatched: 2. Germline CDR1 reads SGHNT; CDR2 reads YYREEE (reference sequence). This CDR3 is 15 amino acids long.

This chain connects TRBV15 to TRBJ1-6; no firm D call. Germline CDR1 is LNHNV and CDR2 is YYDKDF (reference sequence). Trimming took off 1 base at V and 10 bases at J, with 11 bases between the two ends. The CDR3 totals 14 residues. The CDR3 sequence is CATSRGGVGSPLHF. The CDR3 bases are TGTGCCACCAGCAGAGGGGGAGTAGGGTCACCCCTCCACTTT.

The chain employs TRBV5-4 and TRBJ2-1; TRBD1 agrees at 9 bases. The CDR3 spans 15 residues. J gave up 7 bases and V 5 bases, and 10 bases lay outside the gene matches. Germline V gene lookup returns CDR1 SGHNT and CDR2 YYREEE (reference sequence). The CDR3 DNA reads as TGTGCCAGCAGTCCAGGACAGGGGTCCCTAAATGAGCAGTTCTTC. This codes for CASSPGQGSLNEQFF.

The genes are TRBV5-1 and TRBJ1-6; D perhaps matches TRBD1 (5 bases). With 4 bases removed from V and 8 bases from J, the gap between germline ends came to 19 bases. From germline, CDR1 is SGHRS and CDR2 YFSETQ. This CDR3 has 16 amino acids. The CDR3 nucleotides read TGCGCCAGCAGCCCTGCTGGGGGACTGGCGTATTCACCCCTCCACTTT. It encodes CASSPAGGLAYSPLHF. Full variable domain (outside the CDR3, taken from reference TRBV5-1 and TRBJ1-6): KAGVTQTPRYLIKTRGQQVTLSCSPISGHRSVSWYQQTPGQGLQFLFEYFSETQRNKGNFPGRFSGRQFSNSRSEMNVSTLELGDSALYLCASSPAGGLAYSPLHFGNGTRLTVT.

This clone has only a few counts. This rearrangement joins TRBV2 to TRBJ1-2, with 10 bases fitting TRBD1. J was trimmed by 8 bases and V by 7 bases; bases with no gene match: 7. Germline values: CDR1 SNHLY, CDR2 FYNNEI. The CDR3 runs 13 residues. CDR3 sequence: CASTRQGAWGYTF. The CDR3 region has the DNA TGTGCCAGCACCAGACAGGGGGCGTGGGGCTACACCTTC. Filled out from reference TRBV2 and TRBJ1-2, the complete variable domain reads EPEVTQTPSHQVTQMGQEVILRCVPISNHLYFYWYRQILGQKVEFLVSFYNNEISEKSEIFDDQFSVERPDGSNFTLKIRSTKLEDSAMYFCASTRQGAWGYTFGSGTRLTVV.

This chain links TRBV4-2 with TRBJ1-6; 7 bases align to TRBD1. Germline V CDR1 and CDR2: LGHNA, YNFKEQ. CDR3 length equals 15 residues. Losses at the gene ends were 2 bases for V and 5 bases for J; bases not matched to a gene: 3. The DNA for the CDR3 is TGTGCCAGCAGCCAATTTGACAGGGATAATTCACCCCTCCACTTT. Translation gives CASSQFDRDNSPLHF.

V and J are TRBV3-1 (or the pseudogene TRBV3-2) and TRBJ2-2, with unresolved D. The germline V gene has CDR1 LGHDT and CDR2 YNNKEL (reference sequence). The CDR3 covers 15 residues. The V end was cut by 3 bases, the J end by 2 bases, with 10 bases between. The DNA for the CDR3 is TGTGCCAGCAGCCAGAGCCTTTTAAACACCGGGGAGCTGTTTTTT. Protein product: CASSQSLLNTGELFF.

The chain couples TRBV10-2 to TRBJ1-2; D gene unclear. Per germline, CDR1 WSHSY and CDR2 SAAADI. V lost 0 bases and J lost 8, with 13 bases in between. This CDR3 spans 14 amino acids. This CDR3 reads CASSESGATRGYTF. CDR3 nucleotide sequence: TGCGCCAGCAGTGAGTCGGGCGCTACAAGGGGCTACACCTTC.

The chain uses TRBV7-6 and TRBJ1-5; 7 nucleotides agree with TRBD1. The CDR3 covers 13 residues. The germline V gene has CDR1 SGHVS and CDR2 FNYEAQ. V was clipped by 5 bases and J by 5 bases; unmatched bases: 3. CDR3 coding DNA: TGTGCCAGCAGCCGACAGGGAGATCAGCCCCAGCATTTT. Encoded protein: CASSRQGDQPQHF.

V is TRBV5-5 and J is TRBJ1-3; D unclear. Germline V gene sequence: CDR1 SGHKS, CDR2 YYEKEE (reference sequence). The germline V and J ends were trimmed by 1 base and 4 bases, with 9 bases remaining between them. The CDR3 totals 14 residues. The CDR3 spells CASSLFGEGNTIYF. The CDR3 DNA reads as TGTGCCAGCAGCTTGTTCGGGGAGGGAAACACCATATATTTT.

The chain is built from TRBV19 and TRBJ2-3; 15 nucleotides agree with TRBD2. After removal of 4 bases from V and 8 bases from J, the junction contained 1 base not matched to a gene. Germline-derived CDR1 and CDR2 are LNHDA and SQIVND (reference sequence). The CDR3 runs to 14 residues. The CDR3 loop reads CASSTGLAGGTQYF. The DNA for the CDR3 is TGTGCCAGTAGTACGGGACTAGCGGGAGGTACGCAGTATTTT.

The rearrangement links TRBV19 to TRBJ2-3; 7 positions match TRBD2. The CDR3 extends over 16 amino acids. Germline trimming cut 6 bases from V and 3 bases from J; bases unmatched to any gene: 12. Germline V gene lookup returns CDR1 LNHDA and CDR2 SQIVND (reference sequence). The CDR3 DNA reads TGTGCCAGTAGGACCACGGCGGGAGAAGGGACAGATACGCAGTATTTT. Residues: CASRTTAGEGTDTQYF.

This sequence joins TRBV5-1 and TRBJ1-6; D possibly corresponds to TRBD1 (5 bases). The V end was cut by 1 base, the J end by 8 bases, with 13 bases between. The CDR3 totals 15 residues. Per the germline V gene, CDR1 is SGHRS and CDR2 is YFSETQ. The CDR3 loop is CASSLHQGTDSPLHF. CDR3 coding DNA: TGCGCCAGCAGCTTGCATCAGGGAACAGATTCACCCCTCCACTTT.

J is TRBJ2-5 and V is TRBV5-8; tentative D call: TRBD1 (5 bases). Looked up from germline, CDR1 is SGHTS and CDR2 is YDEGEE. V lost 0 bases and J lost 4, with 13 bases in between. The CDR3 covers 15 residues. The DNA for the CDR3 is TGTGCCAGCAGCTTGGCCAGGGTGGACCTAGAGACCCAGTACTTC. Amino acids: CASSLARVDLETQYF.